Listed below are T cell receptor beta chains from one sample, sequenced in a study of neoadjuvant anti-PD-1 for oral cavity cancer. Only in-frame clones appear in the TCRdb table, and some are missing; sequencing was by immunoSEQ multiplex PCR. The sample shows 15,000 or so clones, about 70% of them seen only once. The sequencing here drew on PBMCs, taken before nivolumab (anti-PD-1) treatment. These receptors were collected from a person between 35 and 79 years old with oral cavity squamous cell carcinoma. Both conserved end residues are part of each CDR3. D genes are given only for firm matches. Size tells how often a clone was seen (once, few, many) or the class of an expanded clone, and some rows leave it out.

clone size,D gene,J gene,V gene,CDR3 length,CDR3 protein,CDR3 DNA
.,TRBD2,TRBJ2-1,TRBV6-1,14,CASTTSGIYNEQFF,TGTGCCAGCACTACTAGCGGGATCTACAATGAGCAGTTCTTC
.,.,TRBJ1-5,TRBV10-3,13,CAISSTGNQPQHF,TGTGCCATCAGTTCTACTGGGAATCAGCCCCAGCATTTT
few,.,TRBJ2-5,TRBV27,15,CASSALGGRRETQYF,TGTGCCAGCAGTGCCTTGGGGGGGCGCAGGGAGACCCAGTACTTC
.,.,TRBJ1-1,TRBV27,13,CASQGPRGTEAFF,TGTGCCAGTCAAGGGCCCCGCGGAACTGAAGCTTTCTTT
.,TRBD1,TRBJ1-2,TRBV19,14,CASHWTGESYGYTF,TGTGCCAGTCATTGGACAGGGGAAAGCTATGGCTACACCTTC
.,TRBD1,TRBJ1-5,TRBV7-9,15,CASSPPGTVNQPQHF,TGTGCCAGCAGCCCCCCCGGGACAGTCAATCAGCCCCAGCATTTT
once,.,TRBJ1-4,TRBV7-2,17,CASSQTGTPRGNEKLFF,TGTGCCAGCAGCCAGACCGGGACCCCCAGGGGTAATGAAAAACTGTTTTTT
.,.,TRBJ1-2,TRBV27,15,CASSLDPGANYGYTF,TGTGCCAGCAGTTTAGATCCAGGGGCTAACTATGGCTACACCTTC
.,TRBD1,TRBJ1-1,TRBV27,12,CASSWGQGRAFF,TGTGCCAGCAGTTGGGGACAGGGACGAGCTTTCTTT
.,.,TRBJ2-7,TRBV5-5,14,CASSFPGTGYEQYF,TGTGCCAGCAGTTTCCCCGGGACGGGGTACGAGCAGTACTTC
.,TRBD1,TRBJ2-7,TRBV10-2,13,CASRLTGGEEQYF,TGCGCCAGCAGGCTGACAGGGGGCGAGGAGCAGTACTTC